This T cell receptor (beta chain) was recovered during a study of blood T cell repertoires in COVID-19 (dated by TCRdb to the early 2020s). Some background on the complete study: Samples from collaborators originated in the United States, Italy and Spain and spanned both the acute and convalescent phases of COVID-19. The material from the prospective study consisted of cDNA or gDNA derived from T cells, B-cell-depleted T cells, or PBMCs. The samples were drawn from two sources: the first 160 participants of the ongoing ImmuneRACE study, and about 1,300 subjects contributed by 6 global collaborators. Where available, HLA class I and class II types were obtained from metadata supplied by the sample provider rather than from assay-based typing. Deeply sampled blood TCRbeta repertoires from subjects exposed to, actively infected with, or recovered from COVID-19 were included in the dataset. Sample metadata almost always included a de-identified subject ID, COVID-19 status, age in years and sex. The repertoires were made available in a free public database intended to serve as a resource for research on the immune response to SARS-CoV-2.

What the authors observed across the whole study: How much clinical and demographic metadata was included differed by source and by participant, and the metadata was provided uncurated.

Concerning this clone itself: There is no known antigen for this receptor. One end of the junction does not line up with germline, which may come from a read error.

CDR1 and CDR2, per the germline V gene, are SNHLY and FYNNEI. Including cysteine and phenylalanine, the CDR3 has 12 amino acids. Kept here is only the CDR3 DNA, which spans 36 bases and is read in frame from base 1. Each collaborating institution followed its own protocols to collect whole blood in K2EDTA tubes. Collaborator samples were shipped for TCRbeta analysis as frozen whole blood, isolated PBMCs, or DNA extracted from either sample type. The immunoSEQ Assay, a bias-controlled multiplex PCR, was used to amplify TCRbeta CDR3 regions from genomic DNA. In the authors' own workflow: The number of nucleated cells in each sample was estimated by amplification of reference gene primers within the assay. To quantify the absolute abundance of each unique TCRbeta CDR3 rearrangement, sequence reads were collapsed and filtered. For each sample, productive Simpson clonality was calculated as the square root of Simpson's diversity index over productive rearrangements. Entries here come from immuneACCESS through TCRdb and include only in-frame sequences with V and J called. Some clones fail to appear in such tables; in the studies checked, an unresolved V gene covers under half of the shortfall, and the cause of the remainder is unknown. V and J calls plus clone size are reproduced from that table; the DNA served to infer D and trimming. The sample profile shows 300,000 or so clones; over 70% of them were found once. Roughly 1.3% of the sample goes to the ten largest clones.

Sequencing input: peripheral blood. The V gene is TRBV2 and the J gene is TRBJ2-5; the D gene is perhaps TRBD1, from 5 matching bases. The receptor's source is a woman aged 50 to 60 with acute or convalescent COVID-19. The DNA reads as follows: TGCGGCTCAGGGCAGGGTGAAGAGACCCAGTACTTC. Its translation reads: CGSGQGEETQYF. The CDR3 plus the reference TRBV2 and TRBJ2-5 genes for the other parts give the full variable domain: EPEVTQTPSHQVTQMGQEVILRCVPISNHLYFYWYRQILGQKVEFLVSFYNNEISEKSEIFDDQFSVERPDGSNFTLKIRSTKLEDSAMYFCGSGQGEETQYFGPGTRLLVL.